This T cell receptor (beta chain) emerged from a study of blood T cell repertoires in COVID-19. The wider study: T cells, B-cell-depleted T cells, or PBMCs supplied cDNA or gDNA.

This CDR3 is built from 14 residues. The germline V and J ends were trimmed by 0 bases and 2 bases, with 7 bases remaining between them. The germline V gene has CDR1 SGDLS and CDR2 YYNGEE. The table came from immunoSEQ multiplex PCR; TCRdb's copy has only in-frame clones and leaves some out. This table holds 60,000 or so clones, approximately 80% found once. The source of this sequence is a man aged 55 to 70 with acute or convalescent COVID-19. J is TRBJ2-3 and V is TRBV9, with no clear D. Specimen: peripheral blood. Written as DNA, the CDR3 is TGTGCCAGCAGCGTAGTAGCTTACACAGATACGCAGTATTTT. Its protein is CASSVVAYTDTQYF.